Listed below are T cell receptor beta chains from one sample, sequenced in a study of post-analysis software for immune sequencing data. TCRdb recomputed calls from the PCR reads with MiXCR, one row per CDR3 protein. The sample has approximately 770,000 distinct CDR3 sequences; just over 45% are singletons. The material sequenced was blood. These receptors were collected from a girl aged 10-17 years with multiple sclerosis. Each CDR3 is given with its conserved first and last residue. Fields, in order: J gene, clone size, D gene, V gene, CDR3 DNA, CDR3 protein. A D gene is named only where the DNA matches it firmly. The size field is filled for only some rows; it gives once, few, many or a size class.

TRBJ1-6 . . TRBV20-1 TGCAGTGCTAGAGACAGAGAGGAGGGTATCCGATCACCCCTCCACTTT CSARDREEGIRSPLHF
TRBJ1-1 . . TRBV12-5 TGTGCTAGTGCCGAGGCCTCCCATGAAGCTTTCTTT CASAEASHEAFF
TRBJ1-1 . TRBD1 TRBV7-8 TGTGCCAGCAGCTTACGCACAGGGGGCGCGAACACTGAAGCTTTCTTT CASSLRTGGANTEAFF
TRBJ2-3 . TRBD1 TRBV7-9 TGTGCCAGCAGCTTACTGGACAGGGCCGCAGATACGCAGTATTTT CASSLLDRAADTQYF
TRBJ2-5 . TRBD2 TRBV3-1 TGTGCCAGCAGAGCTAGCGGGAGAGGGGTGGAGACCCAGTACTTC CASRASGRGVETQYF
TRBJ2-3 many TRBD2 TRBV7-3 TGTGCCAGCAGTCCAAGGACTAGCGGCACAGATACGCAGTATTTT CASSPRTSGTDTQYF
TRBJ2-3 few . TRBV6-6 TGTGCCAGCACCCTCGGGGGCCCAGATACGCAGTATTTT CASTLGGPDTQYF
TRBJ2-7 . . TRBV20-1 TGCAGTGCTAGATCTCGCGCGGTAAGCTCCTACGAGCAGTACTTC CSARSRAVSSYEQYF
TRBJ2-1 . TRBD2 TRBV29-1 TGCAGCGTTGAAGCGGGACTAGCGGTCCGGTTCTTC CSVEAGLAVRFF
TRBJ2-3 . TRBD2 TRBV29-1 TGCAGCGTCAATCCTAGCGGGAGAGACGCAGATACGCAGTATTTT CSVNPSGRDADTQYF
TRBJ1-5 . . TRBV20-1 TGCAGTGCTACTGGACCCTCCGGGCCCCAGCATTTT CSATGPSGPQHF
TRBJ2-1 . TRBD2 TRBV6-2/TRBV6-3 TGTGCCAGTTTCACTAGCGGGAGTTACAATGAGCAGTTCTTC CASFTSGSYNEQFF
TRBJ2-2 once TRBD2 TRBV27 TGTGCCAGCAGTGCTCTAGCGGCGAACACCGGGGAGCTGTTTTTT CASSALAANTGELFF
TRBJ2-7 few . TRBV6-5 TGTGCCAGCAGTTACTCGATTACTATCGGCCACGAGCAGTACTTC CASSYSITIGHEQYF
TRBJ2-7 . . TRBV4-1 TGCGCCAGCAGCCATGATACACCCGGGGCAACCATCCCCTACGAGCAGTACTTC CASSHDTPGATIPYEQYF
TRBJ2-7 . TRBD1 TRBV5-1 TGCGCCAGCAGCTTGTGGGACAGGGTGGGTTACGAGCAGTACTTC CASSLWDRVGYEQYF
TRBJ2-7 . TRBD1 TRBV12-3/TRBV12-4 TGTGCCAGCAGCCTCCATCCGGGACAGGCGGACTACGAGCAGTACTTC CASSLHPGQADYEQYF
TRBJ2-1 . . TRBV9 TGTGCCAGCAGCGTAGAGGGGGTAGGGGGACCGTTCTTC CASSVEGVGGPFF
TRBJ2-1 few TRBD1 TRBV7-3 TGTGCCAGCAGCTCGGGTACAGGGGGTGGGATGAATGAGCAGTTCTTC CASSSGTGGGMNEQFF
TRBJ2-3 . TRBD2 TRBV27 TGTGCCAGCAGCCGCGCTAGCGGGTCCACAGATACGCAGTATTTT CASSRASGSTDTQYF
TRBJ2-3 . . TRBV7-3 TGTGCCAGCAGCTTAGAGGCCCCCAGGGCGCAGTATTTT CASSLEAPRAQYF
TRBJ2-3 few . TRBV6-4 TGTGCCAGCAGTGACCGAGAGGGAGTAGATACGCAGTATTTT CASSDREGVDTQYF
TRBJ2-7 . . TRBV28 TGTGCCAGCAGTTTACGATCAGGGCGGTACGAGCAGTACTTC CASSLRSGRYEQYF
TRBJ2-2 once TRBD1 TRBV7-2 TGTGCCAGCAAGGATACGGGGACAGGGGTCGTCACCGGGGAGCTGTTTTTT CASKDTGTGVVTGELFF
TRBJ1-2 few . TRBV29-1 TGCAGCGTTGAAGATCCGACAAGAAACTATGGCTACACCTTC CSVEDPTRNYGYTF
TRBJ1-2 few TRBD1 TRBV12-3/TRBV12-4 TGTGCCAGCAGCCCCACAGGGGCTCGTGGCTACACCTTC CASSPTGARGYTF
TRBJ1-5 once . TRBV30 TGTGCCTGGAGTGTTGGGACCCATAGCAATCAGCCCCAGCATTTT CAWSVGTHSNQPQHF
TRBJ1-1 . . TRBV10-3 TGTGCCATCAGTGAGTCGATGGGGGGTACCACTGAAGCTTTCTTT CAISESMGGTTEAFF
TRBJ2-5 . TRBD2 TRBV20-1 TGCAGTGCTCTGATAGCGGGAGGAGGAGAGACCCAGTACTTC CSALIAGGGETQYF
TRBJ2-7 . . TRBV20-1 TGCAGTGCTAGGCGAGAGATGTCCTACGAGCAGTACTTC CSARREMSYEQYF
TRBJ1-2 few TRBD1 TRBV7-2 TGTGCCAGCAGCTTAGAGCCGGGACAGGGATATGGCTACACCTTC CASSLEPGQGYGYTF
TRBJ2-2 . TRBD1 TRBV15 TGTGCCACCAGCAGAGAGGTTGGCGAAGGGGGCCTCCCCACCGGGGAGCTGTTTTTT CATSREVGEGGLPTGELFF
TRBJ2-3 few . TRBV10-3 TGTGCCATCAGTGAAATCCTGGCTAGACCTAGCACAGATACGCAGTATTTT CAISEILARPSTDTQYF
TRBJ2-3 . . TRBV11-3 TGTGCCAGCAGCTTAGATGGCGGGCGTGACTTGGGTACGCAGTATTTT CASSLDGGRDLGTQYF
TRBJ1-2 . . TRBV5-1 TGCGCCAGCAACTCAGGGGAGGACTATGGCTACACCTTC CASNSGEDYGYTF
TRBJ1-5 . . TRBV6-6 TGTGCCAGCAGGCCTTCCAACAGGGAAATCCAGCATTTT CASRPSNREIQHF
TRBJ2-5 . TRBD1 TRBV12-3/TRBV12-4 TGCGCCAGCAGTCTAAGACAGGGGGGACAAGAGACCCAGTACTTC CASSLRQGGQETQYF
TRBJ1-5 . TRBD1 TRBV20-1 TGCAGTGCCCTCCTAGGACAGGGCAATCAGCCCCAGCATTTT CSALLGQGNQPQHF
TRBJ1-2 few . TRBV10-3 TGTGCCATCAACTCGCCCTTAGGGAACTATGGCTACACCTTC CAINSPLGNYGYTF
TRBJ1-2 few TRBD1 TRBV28 TGTGCCAGCAGTGACCGAGGGGGCGTCTACTATGGCTACACCTTC CASSDRGGVYYGYTF
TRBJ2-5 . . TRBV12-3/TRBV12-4 TGTGCCAGCAGCCCTCCGGGACGACAAGAGATCCAGTACTTC CASSPPGRQEIQYF
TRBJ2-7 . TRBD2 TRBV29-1 TGCAGCGCCCTAGCGGGTCCCTACGAGCAGTACTTC CSALAGPYEQYF
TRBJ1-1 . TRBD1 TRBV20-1 TGCAGTGCCCTCGGACAGGGGTCTGAAGCTTTCTTT CSALGQGSEAFF
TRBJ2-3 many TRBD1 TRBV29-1 TGCAGCGGCACAGGGGGGACTAGCACAGATACGCAGTATTTT CSGTGGTSTDTQYF
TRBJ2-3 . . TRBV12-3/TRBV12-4 TGTGCCAGCAGGACCGGGACTCCTAACACAGATACGCAGTATTTT CASRTGTPNTDTQYF
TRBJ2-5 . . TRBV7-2 TGTGCCAGCGGTGGGGGAGGGACAGCACAAGAGACCCAGTACTTC CASGGGGTAQETQYF
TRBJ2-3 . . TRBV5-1 TGCGCCAGCAGCTTGTACGGGGACGCAGATACGCAGTATTTT CASSLYGDADTQYF
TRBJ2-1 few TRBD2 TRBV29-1 TGCAGCGTTGAAGGACCGCTAGCGGGCGACAATGAGCAGTTCTTC CSVEGPLAGDNEQFF
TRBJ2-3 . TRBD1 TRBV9 TGTGCCAGCAGCACAACCCCGGGGACAGGGGGAATTGGAATGACTAGCACAGATACGCAGTATTTT CASSTTPGTGGIGMTSTDTQYF
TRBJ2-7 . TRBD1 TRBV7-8 TGTGCCAGCAGCTTGCCGGGACAGGGGAGCCACGAGCAGTACTTC CASSLPGQGSHEQYF
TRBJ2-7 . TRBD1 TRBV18 TGTGCCAGCTCACCGCGGACAGGGGGGAACGAGCAGTACTTC CASSPRTGGNEQYF
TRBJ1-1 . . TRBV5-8 TGTGCCAGCACACCCCTGGGGGTCCAGGCGAACACTGAAGCTTTCTTT CASTPLGVQANTEAFF